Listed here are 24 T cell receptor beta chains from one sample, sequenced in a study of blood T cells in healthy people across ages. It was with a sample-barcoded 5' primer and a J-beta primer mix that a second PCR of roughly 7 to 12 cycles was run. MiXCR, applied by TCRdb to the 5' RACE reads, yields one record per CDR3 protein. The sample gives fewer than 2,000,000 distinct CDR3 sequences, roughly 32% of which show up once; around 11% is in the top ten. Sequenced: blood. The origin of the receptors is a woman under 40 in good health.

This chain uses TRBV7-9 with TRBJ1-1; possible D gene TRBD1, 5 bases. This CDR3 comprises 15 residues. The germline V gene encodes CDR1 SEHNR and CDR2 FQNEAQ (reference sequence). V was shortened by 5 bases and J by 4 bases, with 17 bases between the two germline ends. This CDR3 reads CASSPLGSDSTEAFF. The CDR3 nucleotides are TGTGCCAGCAGCCCCCTCGGGAGTGACAGCACTGAAGCTTTCTTT.

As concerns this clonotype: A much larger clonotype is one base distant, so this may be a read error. The DNA for the CDR3 is TGCAGTGCTAGAGTTATGGGGAAGGGCAATCAGCCCCAGCATTTT. This encodes CSARVMGKGNQPQHF. V usage is TRBV20-1 and J usage is TRBJ1-5; D unresolved. Germline V gene lookup returns CDR1 DFQATT and CDR2 SNEGSKA (reference sequence). The length of the CDR3 is 15 residues. The V gene lost 1 base and the J gene lost 2 bases, with 12 bases spanning the gap.

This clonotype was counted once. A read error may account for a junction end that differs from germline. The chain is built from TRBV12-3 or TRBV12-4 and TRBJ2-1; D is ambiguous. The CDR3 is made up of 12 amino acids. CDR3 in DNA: TGTGCCGGCAGTTGGGTCCTCAATGAGCAGTTCTTC. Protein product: CAGSWVLNEQFF.

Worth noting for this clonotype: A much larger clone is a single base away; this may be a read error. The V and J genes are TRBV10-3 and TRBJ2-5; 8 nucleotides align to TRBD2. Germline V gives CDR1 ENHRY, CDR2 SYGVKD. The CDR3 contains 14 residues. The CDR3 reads CAVSGTSVQETQYF. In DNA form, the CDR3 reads TGTGCCGTCAGTGGGACTAGTGTCCAAGAGACCCAGTACTTC.

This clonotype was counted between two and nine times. The CDR3 DNA reads as TGTGCCAGCAGCCGGGGCGGGAGGGCCAATGAGCAGTTCTTC. Protein: CASSRGGRANEQFF. This chain uses TRBV6-6 with TRBJ2-1; TRBD2 matches at 9 bases. CDR1 is MNHNY, CDR2 SVGAGI, per germline (reference sequence). Trimming at V came to 6 bases and at J to 6 bases, leaving 6 bases not matched to a gene. The CDR3 sequence is 14 residues long.

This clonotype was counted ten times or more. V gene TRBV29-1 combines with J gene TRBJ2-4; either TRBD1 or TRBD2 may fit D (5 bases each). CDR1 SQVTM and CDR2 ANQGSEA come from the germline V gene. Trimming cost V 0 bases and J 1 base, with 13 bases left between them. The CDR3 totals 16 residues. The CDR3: CSVEELGVGAKNIQYF. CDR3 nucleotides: TGCAGCGTTGAAGAACTGGGGGTAGGGGCCAAAAACATTCAGTACTTC.

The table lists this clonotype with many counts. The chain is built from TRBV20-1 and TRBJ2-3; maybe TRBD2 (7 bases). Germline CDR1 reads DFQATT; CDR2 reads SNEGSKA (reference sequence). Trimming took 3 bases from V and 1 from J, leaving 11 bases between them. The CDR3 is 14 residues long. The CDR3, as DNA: TGCAGTGCTAGGGGCGGGGGCCGCACAGATACGCAGTATTTT. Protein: CSARGGGRTDTQYF.

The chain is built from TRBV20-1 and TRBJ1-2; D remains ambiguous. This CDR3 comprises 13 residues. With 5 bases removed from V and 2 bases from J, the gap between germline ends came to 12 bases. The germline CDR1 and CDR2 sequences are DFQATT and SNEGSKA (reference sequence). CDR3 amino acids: CSAYWTANYGYTF. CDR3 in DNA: TGCAGTGCTTATTGGACGGCGAACTATGGCTACACCTTC.

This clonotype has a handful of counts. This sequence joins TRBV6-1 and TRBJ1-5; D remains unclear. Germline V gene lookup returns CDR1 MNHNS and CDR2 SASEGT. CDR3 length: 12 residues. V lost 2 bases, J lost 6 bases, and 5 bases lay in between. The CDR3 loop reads CASSELLQPQHF. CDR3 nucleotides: TGTGCCAGCAGTGAACTACTTCAGCCCCAGCATTTT.

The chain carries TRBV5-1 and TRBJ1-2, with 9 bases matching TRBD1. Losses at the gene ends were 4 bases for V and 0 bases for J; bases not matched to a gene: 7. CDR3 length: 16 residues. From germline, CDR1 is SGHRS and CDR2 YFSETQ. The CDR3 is CASSPETGGTNYGYTF. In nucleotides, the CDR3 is TGCGCCAGCAGCCCAGAGACAGGGGGAACTAACTATGGCTACACCTTC.

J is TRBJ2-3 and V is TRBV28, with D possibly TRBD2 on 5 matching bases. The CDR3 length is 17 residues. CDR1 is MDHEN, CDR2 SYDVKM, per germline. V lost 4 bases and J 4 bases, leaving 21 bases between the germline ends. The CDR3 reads CASSSSSALGSPDTQYF. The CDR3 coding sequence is TGTGCCAGCAGTTCTAGCTCCGCCTTAGGGTCCCCAGATACGCAGTATTTT.

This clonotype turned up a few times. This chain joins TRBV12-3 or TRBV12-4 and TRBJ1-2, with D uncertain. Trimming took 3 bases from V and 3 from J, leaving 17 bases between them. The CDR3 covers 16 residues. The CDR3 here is CASSFALKRDYYGYTF. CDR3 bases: TGTGCCAGCAGTTTCGCACTAAAACGGGATTACTATGGCTACACCTTC.

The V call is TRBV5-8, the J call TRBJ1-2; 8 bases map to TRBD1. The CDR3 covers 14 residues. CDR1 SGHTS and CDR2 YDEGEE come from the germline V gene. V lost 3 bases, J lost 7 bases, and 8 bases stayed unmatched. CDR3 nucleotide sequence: TGTGCCAGCAGCTGGACAGGGCTGACGGGTGGCTACACCTTC. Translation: CASSWTGLTGGYTF.

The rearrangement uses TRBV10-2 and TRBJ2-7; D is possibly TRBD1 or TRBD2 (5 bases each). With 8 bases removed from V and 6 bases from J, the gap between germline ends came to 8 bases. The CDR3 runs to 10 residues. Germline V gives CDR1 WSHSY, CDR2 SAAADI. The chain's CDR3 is CASAGTEQYF. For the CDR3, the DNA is TGCGCCAGCGCAGGGACCGAGCAGTACTTC.

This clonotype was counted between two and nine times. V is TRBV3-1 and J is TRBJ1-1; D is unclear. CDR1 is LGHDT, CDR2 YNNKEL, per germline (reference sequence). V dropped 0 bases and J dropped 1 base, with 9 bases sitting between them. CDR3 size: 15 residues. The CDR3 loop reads CASSQDIWGNTEAFF. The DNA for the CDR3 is TGTGCCAGCAGCCAAGACATCTGGGGGAACACTGAAGCTTTCTTT.

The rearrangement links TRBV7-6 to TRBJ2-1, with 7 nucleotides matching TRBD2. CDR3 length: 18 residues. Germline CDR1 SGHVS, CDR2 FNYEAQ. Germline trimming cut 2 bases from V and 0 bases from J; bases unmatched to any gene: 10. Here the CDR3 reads CASSLHRAGSASYNEQFF. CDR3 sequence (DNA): TGTGCCAGCAGCTTACATCGAGCGGGGTCCGCCTCCTACAATGAGCAGTTCTTC.

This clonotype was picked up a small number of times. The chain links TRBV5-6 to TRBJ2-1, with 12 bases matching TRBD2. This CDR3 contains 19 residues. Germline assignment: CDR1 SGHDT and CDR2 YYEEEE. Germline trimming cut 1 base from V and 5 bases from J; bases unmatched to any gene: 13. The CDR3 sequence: CASSLIILSGLAGNNEQFF. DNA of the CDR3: TGTGCCAGCAGCTTGATCATTTTATCCGGACTAGCGGGGAACAATGAGCAGTTCTTC.

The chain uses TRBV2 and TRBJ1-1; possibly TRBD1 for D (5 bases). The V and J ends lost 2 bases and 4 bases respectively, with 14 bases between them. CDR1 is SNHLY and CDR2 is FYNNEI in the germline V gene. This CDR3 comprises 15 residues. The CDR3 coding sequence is TGTGCCAGCAGTGAACGAACAGGCGCGGGCACTGAAGCTTTCTTT. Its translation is CASSERTGAGTEAFF.

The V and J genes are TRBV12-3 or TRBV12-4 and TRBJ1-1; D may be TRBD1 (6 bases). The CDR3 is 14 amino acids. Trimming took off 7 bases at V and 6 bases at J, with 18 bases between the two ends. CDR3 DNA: TGTGCCAGCATCCTTAGGGGGAGCGCGGCTGAAGCTTTCTTT. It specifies CASILRGSAAEAFF.

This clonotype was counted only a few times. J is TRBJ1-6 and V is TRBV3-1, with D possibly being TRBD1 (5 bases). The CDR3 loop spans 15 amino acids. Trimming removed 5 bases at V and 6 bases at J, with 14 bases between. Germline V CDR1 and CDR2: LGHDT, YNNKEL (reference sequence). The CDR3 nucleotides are TGTGCCAGCAGCACCGTGGGACTTTTTAATTCACCCCTCCACTTT. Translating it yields CASSTVGLFNSPLHF.

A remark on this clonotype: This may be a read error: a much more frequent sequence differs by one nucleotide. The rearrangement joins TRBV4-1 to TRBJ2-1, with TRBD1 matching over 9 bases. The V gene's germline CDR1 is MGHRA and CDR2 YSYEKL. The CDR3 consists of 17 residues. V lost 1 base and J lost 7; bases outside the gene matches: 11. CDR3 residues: CASSQALRGTGSNEQFF. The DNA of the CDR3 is TGCGCCAGCAGCCAAGCGCTAAGGGGGACAGGGAGTAATGAGCAGTTCTTC.

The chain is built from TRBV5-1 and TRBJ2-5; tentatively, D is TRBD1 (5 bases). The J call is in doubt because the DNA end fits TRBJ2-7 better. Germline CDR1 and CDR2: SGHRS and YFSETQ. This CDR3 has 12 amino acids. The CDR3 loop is CAPKQVTYEQYF. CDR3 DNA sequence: TGCGCCCCCAAACAGGTCACCTACGAGCAGTACTTC.

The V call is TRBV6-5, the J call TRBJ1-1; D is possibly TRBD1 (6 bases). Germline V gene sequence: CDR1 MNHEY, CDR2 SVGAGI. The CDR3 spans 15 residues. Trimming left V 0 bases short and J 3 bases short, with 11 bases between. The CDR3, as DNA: TGTGCCAGCAGTTACTCGTCACAGGGAGACACTGAAGCTTTCTTT. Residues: CASSYSSQGDTEAFF.

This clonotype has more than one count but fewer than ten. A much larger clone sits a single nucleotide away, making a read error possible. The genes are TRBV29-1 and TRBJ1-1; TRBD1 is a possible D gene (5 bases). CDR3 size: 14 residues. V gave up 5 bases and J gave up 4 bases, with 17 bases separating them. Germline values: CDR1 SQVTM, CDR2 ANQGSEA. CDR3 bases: TGCAGCGTTCGAGAGGGTGGGCAGGGCACTGAAGCTTTCTTT. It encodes CSVREGGQGTEAFF.